What follows describes a single T cell receptor (beta chain). Its antigen is not known. The listed genes are named as in mouse. These data are taken from a study of tissue T cells after allogeneic stem cell transplantation. The protocol was immunoSEQ multiplex PCR, while the TCRdb copy is restricted to in-frame clones and leaves out a portion. The data contain 5,500 to 7,000 clones, 45% to 50% of them seen just once; the ten biggest clones take up about 5.5%. Regarding time point: mouse harvest day 7 after allogeneic transplant. The graft held 10^6 splenic CD5+ T cells and 10^7 T-cell-depleted bone marrow cells. Study-wide results and limits: Which tissue TCRs were alloreactive or antigen-specific was not determined. Some clones might be persisting host cells.

The sample was gut tissue. The source of this sequence is a female BALB/c mouse given C57BL/6 T cells with graft-versus-host disease after an allogeneic hematopoietic cell transplant.

The CDR3 bases that were read are TGTGGTGCTACCCAGGGGGGAGACTCCGACTACACC. It specifies CGATQGGDSDYT. The full CDR3 is CGATQGGDSDYTF. The V gene is TRBV20, the J gene TRBJ1-2, with 7 bases identical to TRBD1. The DNA ends 1 residue before the CDR3 does, and the rest of the CDR3 is filled in from the germline J gene. Trimming removed 4 bases from V and 3 bases from J; junction bases left unmatched: 5. The CDR3 sequence is 13 residues long. Germline CDR1 reads GFQATS; CDR2 reads STVNSAI.